Listed here are 31 T cell receptor beta chains from one sample, sequenced in a study of blood T cell repertoires in COVID-19. Profiled with immunoSEQ multiplex PCR; TCRdb holds only in-frame clones, not every one. The repertoire holds around 63,000 clones, with just over 85% as singletons. Material: peripheral blood. The receptors stem from an elderly woman with active COVID-19.

The genes are TRBV15 and TRBJ2-3; 16 nucleotides line up with TRBD2. The germline V gene has CDR1 LNHNV and CDR2 YYDKDF (reference sequence). The CDR3 runs 18 residues. The V gene end was trimmed by 4 bases and the J gene end by 4 bases; junction bases not matched to a gene: 8. The CDR3 DNA sequence: TGTGCCACCAGCATCCCTTGGGGACTAGCGGGGGGGCCAGATACGCAGTATTTT. It specifies CATSIPWGLAGGPDTQYF.

The chain couples TRBV19 to TRBJ2-1, with D unresolved. Germline CDR1 reads LNHDA; CDR2 reads SQIVND (reference sequence). This CDR3 is built from 14 residues. Between the trimmed V and J ends, which lost 2 bases and 9 bases, there was a span of 14 bases. The CDR3 spells CASSINSGGVEQFF. The CDR3 DNA sequence: TGTGCCAGTAGTATAAACTCAGGTGGCGTTGAGCAGTTCTTC.

The J gene is TRBJ1-4, the V gene TRBV5-5; D may be TRBD1 (6 bases). V lost 0 bases and J lost 7, with 13 bases in between. The CDR3 length is 15 residues. Germline V gene data show CDR1 as SGHKS and CDR2 as YYEKEE (reference sequence). CDR3 nucleotides: TGTGCCAGCAGCTTGGGTGTCAGGACAGTTGAAAAACTGTTTTTT. Translated, it gives CASSLGVRTVEKLFF.

The V gene is TRBV5-1, the J gene TRBJ2-5; TRBD2 aligns across 11 bases. The trim removed 5 bases at V and 5 bases at J, leaving 8 bases unmatched. The CDR3 totals 15 residues. Per germline, CDR1 SGHRS and CDR2 YFSETQ. DNA of the CDR3: TGCGCCAGCAGACCAACTAGCGGGGGATATGAGACCCAGTACTTC. This translates into CASRPTSGGYETQYF.

The rearrangement links TRBV5-1 to TRBJ1-5; D ambiguous. Germline-derived CDR1 and CDR2 are SGHRS and YFSETQ. Trimming took off 0 bases at V and 6 bases at J, with 7 bases between the two ends. The CDR3 runs to 13 residues. CDR3 in DNA: TGCGCCAGCAGCTTGGTGGGGAGTCAGCCCCAGCATTTT. It specifies CASSLVGSQPQHF.

This chain links TRBV6-6 with TRBJ2-4, with D possibly being TRBD2 (5 bases). CDR1 and CDR2 from the germline V gene are MNHNY and SVGAGI (reference sequence). The CDR3 has 11 residues. Trimming shortened V by 5 bases and J by 8 bases, and 7 bases separated the two germline ends. The DNA of the CDR3 is TGTGCCAGCAGTACTAGGGACATTCAGTACTTC. The encoded protein is CASSTRDIQYF.

This chain joins TRBV28 and TRBJ1-4; 8 nucleotides line up with TRBD1. The V and J ends lost 8 bases and 8 bases, in that order; junction bases with no gene match: 13. Germline CDR1 reads MDHEN; CDR2 reads SYDVKM. This CDR3 has 15 amino acids. The CDR3 protein is CASLTGGVSSEKLFF. The CDR3 nucleotides are TGTGCCAGCCTTACAGGGGGAGTTTCCAGCGAAAAACTGTTTTTT.

J is TRBJ2-1 and V is TRBV6-1; 7 positions agree with TRBD2. V gave up 1 base and J gave up 9 bases; unmatched junction bases: 0. The CDR3 loop spans 12 amino acids. Germline V gene data show CDR1 as MNHNS and CDR2 as SASEGT. CDR3: CASSEGGGEQFF. CDR3 coding DNA: TGTGCCAGCAGTGAAGGGGGGGGTGAGCAGTTCTTC.

V is TRBV28 and J is TRBJ2-3; possibly TRBD1 for D (6 bases). V lost 4 bases and J lost 3, with 14 bases in between. CDR3 size: 15 residues. Germline V gene data show CDR1 as MDHEN and CDR2 as SYDVKM. The CDR3 loop reads CASSSRGGRTDTQYF. CDR3 nucleotide sequence: TGTGCCAGCAGTTCCCGTGGGGGCCGGACAGATACGCAGTATTTT.

This clone was seen a handful of times. The gene calls are TRBV19 and TRBJ1-2; weak D call: TRBD1 (5 bases). Germline CDR1 is LNHDA and CDR2 is SQIVND (reference sequence). CDR3 length equals 14 residues. V was clipped by 5 bases and J by 7 bases, with 17 bases between them. The CDR3 DNA is TGTGCCAGTAGTCTGGCCCAGGGTGAGGTTGGCTACACCTTC. Translating gives CASSLAQGEVGYTF.

This clone was observed once. The CDR3 loop reads CASSGPGQGSTGELFF. Here the CDR3 DNA reads TGTGCCAGCAGCGGGCCGGGACAGGGTTCCACCGGGGAGCTGTTTTTT. The chain carries TRBV9 and TRBJ2-2; the match to TRBD1 covers 9 bases. V lost 3 bases to trimming and J lost 4 bases; unmatched junction nucleotides: 7. Germline assignment: CDR1 SGDLS and CDR2 YYNGEE. The CDR3 contains 16 residues.

CDR3 sequence reads: CASSFPWSGANTGELFF. The CDR3 DNA follows: TGCGCCAGCAGCTTCCCGTGGAGCGGGGCGAACACCGGGGAGCTGTTTTTT. The rearrangement uses TRBV5-1 and TRBJ2-2, with 7 bases matching TRBD2. This CDR3 comprises 17 residues. Germline CDR1 SGHRS, CDR2 YFSETQ. J gave up 0 bases and V 2 bases, and 7 bases lay outside the gene matches.

This chain links TRBV28 with TRBJ1-5, with D possibly being TRBD1 (5 bases). V lost 8 bases to trimming and J lost 2 bases, with 19 bases between them. CDR3 length: 16 residues. CDR1 MDHEN and CDR2 SYDVKM come from the germline V gene. DNA of the CDR3: TGTGCCAGCGGACCTATAGGGCAGGGCGGCAATCAGCCCCAGCATTTT. Translation: CASGPIGQGGNQPQHF.

This clone occurred a few times. The chain joins TRBV30 to TRBJ1-1; TRBD1 might be the D (6 bases). Trimming pared 1 base from V and 0 bases from J, leaving 12 bases between. The CDR3 runs to 15 residues. The germline V gene has CDR1 GTSNPN and CDR2 SVGIG (reference sequence). CDR3 region: CAWSGTVFMNTEAFF. The CDR3 DNA is TGTGCCTGGAGTGGGACAGTCTTCATGAACACTGAAGCTTTCTTT.

The chain is built from TRBV4-3 and TRBJ2-7; 8 positions match TRBD2. This CDR3 has 14 amino acids. The V segment lost 6 bases and the J segment 3 bases; nucleotides outside the gene matches: 7. The germline gives CDR1 LGHNA, CDR2 YSLEER. CDR3 protein: CASRRQAGVYEQYF. Written as DNA, the CDR3 is TGCGCCAGCAGACGCCAAGCGGGAGTCTACGAGCAGTACTTC.

The chain is built from TRBV7-2 and TRBJ1-1; 8 bases are shared with TRBD1. After removal of 4 bases from V and 4 bases from J, the junction contained 5 bases not matched to a gene. The CDR3 sequence is 14 residues long. Germline V lookup: CDR1 SGHTA, CDR2 FQGNSA. Written as DNA, the CDR3 is TGTGCCAGCAGCTCCCAGGGGGCGATCACTGAAGCTTTCTTT. This codes for CASSSQGAITEAFF.

The gene calls are TRBV28 and TRBJ1-4; 9 nucleotides match TRBD1. The germline CDR1 and CDR2 sequences are MDHEN and SYDVKM. J was trimmed by 3 bases and V by 5 bases; bases with no gene match: 7. The CDR3 spans 16 residues. The CDR3 loop reads CASSMTTGGSNEKLFF. For the CDR3, the DNA is TGTGCCAGCAGTATGACTACAGGGGGCTCTAATGAAAAACTGTTTTTT.

The chain links TRBV7-9 to TRBJ2-5; weak D call: TRBD2 (7 bases). V lost 10 bases and J lost 4, with 25 bases in between. The germline V gene has CDR1 SEHNR and CDR2 FQNEAQ (reference sequence). This CDR3 has 16 residues. CDR3: CAINTGGGGAAETQYF. DNA for the CDR3: TGTGCCATCAACACTGGAGGGGGGGGAGCGGCAGAGACCCAGTACTTC.

The gene calls are TRBV6-5 and TRBJ1-2; 9 bases fit TRBD1. The CDR3 covers 15 residues. V trimming: 6 bases; J trimming: 4 bases; junction bases outside the gene matches: 9. Germline lookup yields CDR1 MNHEY and CDR2 SVGAGI. The CDR3 DNA is TGTGCCAGCAGGTCTCCGGGACAGGGCCTCTATGGCTACACCTTC. Translation: CASRSPGQGLYGYTF.

The chain links TRBV5-6 to TRBJ1-6, with D possibly TRBD1 on 6 matching bases. V gave up 0 bases and J gave up 8 bases, with 12 bases separating them. CDR1 and CDR2 from the germline V gene are SGHDT and YYEEEE. This CDR3 is built from 15 residues. This chain's CDR3 is CASSLGGQAHSPLHF. In nucleotides, the CDR3 is TGTGCCAGCAGCTTGGGGGGACAAGCGCATTCACCCCTCCACTTT. The whole variable domain, remainder taken from reference TRBV5-6 and TRBJ1-6, is DAGVTQSPTHLIKTRGQQVTLRCSPKSGHDTVSWYQQALGQGPQFIFQYYEEEERQRGNFPDRFSGHQFPNYSSELNVNALLLGDSALYLCASSLGGQAHSPLHFGNGTRLTVT.

This clone showed up just once. This chain links TRBV11-2 with TRBJ2-1, with D maybe TRBD2 (5 bases). The germline V gene encodes CDR1 SGHAT and CDR2 FQNNGV. V gave up 4 bases and J gave up 5 bases, with 12 bases separating them. The CDR3 contains 14 residues. CDR3 DNA sequence: TGTGCCAGCAGCTCGACTAAAACCCACAATGAGCAGTTCTTC. Encoded protein: CASSSTKTHNEQFF.

The chain recombines TRBV7-2 with TRBJ1-5, with D perhaps TRBD1 (5 bases). The CDR3 is made up of 14 amino acids. V gave up 2 bases and J gave up 3 bases, with 8 bases separating them. The germline V gene encodes CDR1 SGHTA and CDR2 FQGNSA. The CDR3 spells CASSLQGFNQPQHF. Here the CDR3 DNA reads TGTGCCAGCAGCTTACAGGGTTTCAATCAGCCCCAGCATTTT.

The rearrangement uses TRBV7-6 and TRBJ2-1, with a weak D call TRBD2 (5 bases). This CDR3 region has 16 residues. Germline CDR1 is SGHVS and CDR2 is FNYEAQ. Trimming left V 5 bases short and J 0 bases short, with 14 bases between. CDR3 DNA: TGTGCCAGCAGCCCACTGTTAGGGAGCTCCTACAATGAGCAGTTCTTC. This codes for CASSPLLGSSYNEQFF.

V gene TRBV5-4 combines with J gene TRBJ1-6; 9 bases are shared with TRBD1. Germline CDR1 reads SGHNT; CDR2 reads YYREEE (reference sequence). This CDR3 contains 15 residues. Trimming cost V 0 bases and J 7 bases; bases outside gene matches: 2. CDR3 sequence (DNA): TGTGCCAGCAGCTTGGTGGGACAGGGAAATTCACCCCTCCACTTT. This sequence encodes CASSLVGQGNSPLHF.

The chain carries TRBV6-5 and TRBJ1-3, with D possibly being TRBD1 (6 bases). Germline CDR1 MNHEY, CDR2 SVGAGI. The length of the CDR3 is 15 residues. V was trimmed by 7 bases and J by 0 bases, leaving 13 bases between them. CDR3 DNA: TGTGCCAGCATTACAGGGAGTGCCTCTGGAAACACCATATATTTT. It encodes CASITGSASGNTIYF.

The chain links TRBV5-1 to TRBJ2-7; the D gene is possibly TRBD1 (6 bases). There are 12 residues in the CDR3. CDR1 and CDR2 from the germline V gene are SGHRS and YFSETQ. V was clipped by 4 bases and J by 3 bases, with 8 bases between them. CDR3 coding DNA: TGCGCCAGCAGCCCGACAGGCTACGAGCAGTACTTC. It specifies CASSPTGYEQYF.

This clone showed up just once. The chain combines TRBV6-5 with TRBJ1-6; D gene unclear. CDR3 length: 13 residues. Looked up from germline, CDR1 is MNHEY and CDR2 is SVGAGI. V lost 5 bases to trimming and J lost 12 bases, with 14 bases between them. The CDR3 bases are TGTGCCAGCAGTCCGTCTGAGGTCCGACCCCTCCACTTT. It encodes CASSPSEVRPLHF.

V usage is TRBV7-9 and J usage is TRBJ1-3; no firm D call. Trimming left V 5 bases short and J 0 bases short, with 11 bases between. This CDR3 comprises 15 residues. Germline V gives CDR1 SEHNR, CDR2 FQNEAQ (reference sequence). CDR3 bases: TGTGCCAGCAGCCCCCCCGGTTCCTCTGGAAACACCATATATTTT. The encoded protein is CASSPPGSSGNTIYF.

The chain employs TRBV4-2 and TRBJ2-2; the D gene is possibly TRBD2 (6 bases). Trimming left V 1 base short and J 3 bases short, with 9 bases between. Germline CDR1 LGHNA, CDR2 YNFKEQ. The CDR3 spans 15 residues. The CDR3 nucleotides read TGTGCCAGCAGCCAAGCGGGGGAGGACACCGGGGAGCTGTTTTTT. Translation: CASSQAGEDTGELFF.

The rearrangement links TRBV9 to TRBJ2-1; 7 nucleotides agree with TRBD2. CDR1 SGDLS and CDR2 YYNGEE come from the germline V gene. Unmatched junction bases numbered 2, after V lost 0 bases and J lost 2 bases. This CDR3 is built from 15 residues. CDR3 in DNA: TGTGCCAGCAGCGTAGCCGGGGGGACCTACAATGAGCAGTTCTTC. The encoded protein is CASSVAGGTYNEQFF.

The gene calls are TRBV9 and TRBJ2-1; TRBD2 agrees at 11 bases. CDR1 SGDLS and CDR2 YYNGEE come from the germline V gene. V shed 2 bases and J 6 bases; nucleotides not matched to a gene: 1. The CDR3 has 14 residues. The CDR3 protein is CASSVSGGANEQFF. The CDR3, as DNA: TGTGCCAGCAGCGTTAGCGGGGGGGCCAATGAGCAGTTCTTC.